This is a list of T cell receptor beta chains from one sample in a study of shared clonotypes between healthy human individuals. Profiling relied on immunoSEQ multiplex PCR, and the TCRdb table lists in-frame clones only, not all of them. Of some 2.3 million clones listed, more than 80% were seen once; the top ten hold 0.35% to 0.5%. Sequencing input: naive CD4+ T cells from PBMCs. The receptors were gathered from a man aged 18 to 29 in good health. Some clones in this sample may be carry-over from other donors' samples. Both conserved end residues are part of each CDR3. The order of the fields is CDR3 DNA, CDR3 protein, J gene, CDR3 length, V gene, D gene, clone size. D genes are given only for firm matches. For some rows the clone size is stated as once, few or many, or as a class when expanded; others skip it.

TGTGCCAGCAGCGGGGACAGGGACCATCAGCCCCAGCATTTT	CASSGDRDHQPQHF	TRBJ1-5	14	TRBV2	TRBD1	-
TGTGCCAGCAGCGTCGAAAGGTCTGGAAACACCATATATTTT	CASSVERSGNTIYF	TRBJ1-3	14	TRBV6-5	-	-
TGCGTCAGCAGCTTGGGGCAGGGTTTCGACATTCAGTACTTC	CVSSLGQGFDIQYF	TRBJ2-4	14	TRBV5-1	-	-
TGTGCCAGCAGTCCACAAGAACTAACCTACAATGAGCAGTTCTTC	CASSPQELTYNEQFF	TRBJ2-1	15	TRBV11-1	-	once
TGCAGCGTTGGACAGAGAATGGGCGAGCAGTACTTC	CSVGQRMGEQYF	TRBJ2-7	12	TRBV29-1	-	-
TGCGCCAGCAGCTTGGCCGTTGGGGTAGCCCCTTCTAACTATGGCTACACCTTC	CASSLAVGVAPSNYGYTF	TRBJ1-2	18	TRBV5-1	-	-
TGTGCCAGCAGCTCCAGGGGGCCTAGCACCGGGGAGCTGTTTTTT	CASSSRGPSTGELFF	TRBJ2-2	15	TRBV7-3	TRBD1	-
TGTGCCAGCCAGGGTTATTATGGCTACACCTTC	CASQGYYGYTF	TRBJ1-2	11	TRBV7-9	-	-
TGCGCCAGCAGGTTATCCGGACAGGGGAACACCGGGGAGCTGTTTTTT	CASRLSGQGNTGELFF	TRBJ2-2	16	TRBV10-2	TRBD1	-
TGCGCCAGCAGCTTGGCCAGCGGGATAAGCACAGATACGCAGTATTTT	CASSLASGISTDTQYF	TRBJ2-3	16	TRBV5-1	TRBD2	-
TGTGCCAGCAGCTTTATCTCGGATGAGCAGTTCTTC	CASSFISDEQFF	TRBJ2-1	12	TRBV7-9	-	-
TGTGCCAGCTCACCACAGGGGTTAAATGCTGAAGCTTTCTTT	CASSPQGLNAEAFF	TRBJ1-1	14	TRBV18	-	-
TGTGCCATCAGTGCCGGCGGGGCGCAGGGCAATGAGCAGTTCTTC	CAISAGGAQGNEQFF	TRBJ2-1	15	TRBV10-3	-	-
TGTGCCAGCAGCTTAGGGGGGGCTCAGCCCCAGCATTTT	CASSLGGAQPQHF	TRBJ1-5	13	TRBV7-3	-	-
TGTGCCAGCAGTTTATCCGGGGCGCACTATGGCTACACCTTC	CASSLSGAHYGYTF	TRBJ1-2	14	TRBV27	-	-
TGCGCCAGCAGCTTGGACAGGGCTGGGGAGCTGTTTTTT	CASSLDRAGELFF	TRBJ2-2	13	TRBV5-1	-	-
TGTGCCAGCAGTGAAAGGTGGGGACAGGGGGTTACGTTTACGCAGTATTTT	CASSERWGQGVTFTQYF	TRBJ2-3	17	TRBV6-1	TRBD1	-
TGTGCCAGCAGCCAATCCCTTGGGCAGGGGCTACAACTGTTTTTT	CASSQSLGQGLQLFF	TRBJ1-4	15	TRBV14	-	-
TGTGCCAGCAGCCCTCGGTCGGACAGGAACACTGAAGCTTTCTTT	CASSPRSDRNTEAFF	TRBJ1-1	15	TRBV27	-	-
TGCGCCAGCAGCCTTGGGGGAGAGGGAAACATTCAGTACTTC	CASSLGGEGNIQYF	TRBJ2-4	14	TRBV5-1	-	-
TGTGCCAGCAGCGTAGTAAGCGGGAGCTACAATGAGCAGTTCTTC	CASSVVSGSYNEQFF	TRBJ2-1	15	TRBV9	TRBD2	-
TGTGCCAGCAGGATTGACAGAAGTCCCTACGAGCAGTACTTC	CASRIDRSPYEQYF	TRBJ2-7	14	TRBV6-1	-	-
TGTGCCAGCAGCTTCTCGGGAGGCCGGGACGCTGAAGCTTTCTTT	CASSFSGGRDAEAFF	TRBJ1-1	15	TRBV7-2	-	-
TGCGCCAGCAGCTCTAGAACGGGTATCACTGAAGCTTTCTTT	CASSSRTGITEAFF	TRBJ1-1	14	TRBV5-1	-	-
TGTGCCAGCAGTCAGAGGGGAGATGAGCAGTTCTTC	CASSQRGDEQFF	TRBJ2-1	12	TRBV11-3	-	-
TGTGCCAGCAGTTTAAATGGAGGCTACACCTTC	CASSLNGGYTF	TRBJ1-2	11	TRBV28	-	-
TGTGCCACCAGCAGAGGCGGCAGGGCGTCACCCCTCCACTTT	CATSRGGRASPLHF	TRBJ1-6	14	TRBV15	-	-
TGTGCCTGGAGTGGACAGGCCCTTTACAATGAGCAGTTCTTC	CAWSGQALYNEQFF	TRBJ2-1	14	TRBV30	-	-
TGCGCCTGCAGCCGGGACTTAGCTACCGAGCAGTACTTC	CACSRDLATEQYF	TRBJ2-7	13	TRBV10-1	-	-
TGTGCCAGCAGCTTTATGCGGGACCCCTTCAAACCCTACGAGCAGTACTTC	CASSFMRDPFKPYEQYF	TRBJ2-7	17	TRBV11-2	-	-
TGCGCCAGCAGCTTGCGAGCGGGACCCTACGAGCAGTACTTC	CASSLRAGPYEQYF	TRBJ2-7	14	TRBV5-1	TRBD2	-
TGTGCCAGCTCACCCATCCGGGATAACACTGAAGCTTTCTTT	CASSPIRDNTEAFF	TRBJ1-1	14	TRBV18	-	-
TGTGCCAGTAGTCTCACCCCCGGGGAGAATCAGCCCCAGCATTTT	CASSLTPGENQPQHF	TRBJ1-5	15	TRBV19	-	-
TGTGCCGGGGTAGACATGCCCTTT	CAGVDMPF	TRBJ1-4	8	TRBV19	-	few
TGTGCCAGCAAACCAACCCGGGACACGGACACTAGCTTTTCTAAAAACATTCAGTACTTC	CASKPTRDTDTSFSKNIQYF	TRBJ2-4	20	TRBV28	-	-
TGTGCCAGCTCATCCTTGGACAGAAACACTGAAGCTTTCTTT	CASSSLDRNTEAFF	TRBJ1-1	14	TRBV18	-	few
TGCGCCAGCAGCCCGACTAGCGGGAGGGTCACATACAATGAGCAGTTCTTC	CASSPTSGRVTYNEQFF	TRBJ2-1	17	TRBV5-1	TRBD2	once
TGCGCCAGCAGCGCCGGGACCCGTCAAACTGAAGCTTTCTTT	CASSAGTRQTEAFF	TRBJ1-1	14	TRBV10-1	-	-
TGTGCCAGTAGTATAGGCCGACTGTATACGCAGTATTTT	CASSIGRLYTQYF	TRBJ2-3	13	TRBV19	-	-
TGTGCCAGCAGCTTAGCCAGGGAGGGTGGCTACACCTTC	CASSLAREGGYTF	TRBJ1-2	13	TRBV7-8	-	-
TGTGCCAGCAGCGGACAGGGGGTTGAGCAGTTCTTC	CASSGQGVEQFF	TRBJ2-1	12	TRBV5-4	TRBD1	-
TGTGCCACCAGCAGGGGTCTTATTTTCTCTGGGGCCAACGTCCTGACTTTC	CATSRGLIFSGANVLTF	TRBJ2-6	17	TRBV15	-	once
TGTGCCAGCAGTTACGGGTCAGAAGATGGCTACACCTTC	CASSYGSEDGYTF	TRBJ1-2	13	TRBV6-5	-	-